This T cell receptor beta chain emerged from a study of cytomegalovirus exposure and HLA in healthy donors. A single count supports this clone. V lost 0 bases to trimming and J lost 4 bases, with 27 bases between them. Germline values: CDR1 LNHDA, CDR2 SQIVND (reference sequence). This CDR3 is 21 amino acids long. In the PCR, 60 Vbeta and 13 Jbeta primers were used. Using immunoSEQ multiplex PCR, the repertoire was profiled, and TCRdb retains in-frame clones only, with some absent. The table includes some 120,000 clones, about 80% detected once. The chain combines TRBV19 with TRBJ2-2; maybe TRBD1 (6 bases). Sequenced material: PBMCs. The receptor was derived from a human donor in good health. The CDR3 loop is CASSIDPQDSLTGQRTGELFF. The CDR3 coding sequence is TGTGCCAGTAGTATAGACCCCCAGGACAGTTTGACAGGTCAGCGCACCGGGGAGCTGTTTTTT.